This entry describes one T cell receptor (beta chain). The CDR3 contains 14 residues. With 5 bases removed from V and 2 bases from J, the gap between germline ends came to 13 bases. CDR1 and CDR2 from the germline V gene are SNHLY and FYNNEI. This record belongs to a study of cytomegalovirus exposure and HLA in healthy donors. PCR was performed using 60 Vbeta and 13 Jbeta primers. Produced via immunoSEQ multiplex PCR; TCRdb's table is partial and in-frame only. The profile shows under 80,000 clones, about 79% of them singletons. The sequenced sample consisted of PBMCs. This rearrangement joins TRBV2 to TRBJ2-7; the D gene is possibly TRBD2 (5 bases). This clonotype was sampled from a woman aged 40 to 50 in good health and CMV-seronegative. The DNA of the CDR3 is TGTGCCAGCAGTTCCCCGGGATCCACCTACGAGCAGTACTTC. Its protein is CASSSPGSTYEQYF.